These 12 T cell receptor beta chains were sequenced from one sample in a study of T cell clusters in autoimmune cytopenias. Multiplex touch-down PCR amplified TRB using TRB-A and TRB-B pools in one tube. Each CDR3 protein gets one entry in TCRdb, which reprocessed the multiplex PCR reads and gives no DNA. The table for this sample gives 7,000 or so distinct CDR3 sequences. Each sample's input was 200 to 250 ng genomic DNA, some 40,000 genome equivalents. The data were also submitted as part of a second study, on T cell repertoires in aging, cancer and after chemotherapy.

Sequences were obtained from peripheral blood. Every receptor here comes from a human donor in good health.

This chain connects TRBV5-6 to TRBJ1-3. CDR1 and CDR2 (germline): SGHDT, YYEEEE. The CDR3 is 15 amino acids. The CDR3 reads CASSLRAISRHTIYF.

The rearrangement uses TRBV19 and TRBJ1-5; TCRdb outputs TRBD1, but without DNA this stays unchecked. Germline lookup yields CDR1 LNHDA and CDR2 SQIVND (reference sequence). This CDR3 region has 13 residues. This CDR3 reads CASSIALGQPQHF. The full variable domain, in which reference TRBV19 and TRBJ1-5 provide the parts outside the CDR3, is DGGITQSPKYLFRKEGQNVTLSCEQNLNHDAMYWYRQDPGQGLRLIYYSQIVNDFQKGDIAEGYSVSREKKESFPLTVTSAQKNPTAFYLCASSIALGQPQHFGDGTRLSIL.

According to its frequency, this clonotype is large. V and J are TRBV29-1 and TRBJ1-1. Germline lookup yields CDR1 SQVTM and CDR2 ANQGSEA. The CDR3 length is 12 residues. The CDR3 sequence: CSVASTNTEAFF.

The genes are TRBV6-5 and TRBJ1-2; with no DNA, the TCRdb D assignment of TRBD1 cannot be verified. Germline assignment: CDR1 MNHEY and CDR2 SVGAGI. This CDR3 contains 14 residues. The CDR3 protein is CASSGTVTNYGYTF.

This clonotype is medium-sized (0.01 to 0.1%) by frequency. CDR3 sequence reads: CSVRTSKYEQYF. This chain connects TRBV29-1 to TRBJ2-7; TCRdb's D call, TRBD2, is unchecked because there is no DNA. Germline CDR1 is SQVTM and CDR2 is ANQGSEA. The CDR3 loop spans 12 amino acids.

The chain combines TRBV7-6 with TRBJ2-7; the TCRdb call, TRBD2, lacks DNA for checking. CDR1 and CDR2 from the germline V gene are SGHVS and FNYEAQ. The CDR3 loop spans 14 amino acids. CDR3 residues: CASSPRLAGGEQYF.

This clonotype is classed as medium-sized by frequency. The V gene is TRBV5-6, the J gene TRBJ2-1. Looked up from germline, CDR1 is SGHDT and CDR2 is YYEEEE. The length of the CDR3 is 18 residues. CDR3 amino acids: CASSPLIRVGGAYNEQFF.

In terms of frequency, this clonotype is medium-sized. V usage is TRBV5-5 and J usage is TRBJ2-3. Germline V CDR1 and CDR2: SGHKS, YYEKEE (reference sequence). This CDR3 region has 15 residues. CDR3 amino acids: CASSLPRSSTDTQYF.

The chain has TRBV5-6 and TRBJ1-5; absent DNA, TCRdb's TRBD1 call cannot be checked. CDR1 SGHDT and CDR2 YYEEEE come from the germline V gene. The CDR3 loop spans 15 amino acids. CDR3 region: CASSPGGGIAQPQHF.

This clonotype registers medium-sized (0.01 to 0.1%) by frequency. V is TRBV29-1 and J is TRBJ2-3; no DNA is available, so the TRBD2 call from TCRdb remains unchecked. The V gene's germline CDR1 is SQVTM and CDR2 ANQGSEA. The CDR3 is 15 residues long. CDR3 in amino acids: CSVEKPSGGPDTQYF.

This chain joins TRBV6-2 or TRBV6-3 and TRBJ2-2; the TCRdb D gene call, TRBD1, has no DNA to confirm it. Per the germline V gene, CDR1 is MNHEY and CDR2 is SVGEGT. This CDR3 contains 15 residues. CDR3 residues: CASSYTGEETGELFF.

By frequency, this clonotype is medium-sized (0.01 to 0.1%). The J gene is TRBJ2-1, the V gene TRBV30; TCRdb's D gene call, TRBD2, goes unchecked for lack of DNA. Germline V gene data show CDR1 as GTSNPN and CDR2 as SVGIG (reference sequence). This CDR3 spans 14 amino acids. CDR3 sequence: CAWQITGTYNEQFF.